The 18 T cell receptor beta chains below all came from one sample that was sequenced in a study of shared clonotypes between healthy human individuals. The assay was immunoSEQ multiplex PCR, and TCRdb's table has in-frame clones only and misses some. The sample has some 350,000 clones, 74% seen once. The sample consisted of memory CD4+ T cells sorted from blood. Subset noted: CD45RA-negative fraction. All receptors come from a man aged 30-40 years in good health.

The CDR3 protein is CASSSLRGQTEAFF. The DNA of the CDR3 is TGTGCCAGCAGTTCACTTAGGGGGCAGACTGAAGCTTTCTTT. The chain recombines TRBV27 with TRBJ1-1; TRBD1 matches at 7 bases. CDR3 length: 14 amino acids. Germline V CDR1 and CDR2: MNHEY, SMNVEV (reference sequence). Trimming at V came to 4 bases and at J to 5 bases, leaving 7 bases not matched to a gene.

The chain employs TRBV5-4 and TRBJ1-3; possible D gene TRBD1, 6 bases. The CDR3 length is 15 residues. V gave up 3 bases and J gave up 3 bases, with 13 bases separating them. Germline CDR1 and CDR2: SGHNT and YYREEE (reference sequence). The CDR3 DNA sequence: TGTGCCAGCAGCTCGGGGGGCTTGCGTGGAAACACCATATATTTT. Amino acid sequence: CASSSGGLRGNTIYF.

The chain uses TRBV14 and TRBJ2-7; no reliable D call. CDR3 length: 11 residues. In germline, CDR1 is SGHDN, CDR2 FVKESK. Deletions cut 2 bases from V and 5 bases from J, with 4 bases between. The CDR3 region has the DNA TGTGCCAGCAGCCAAATAAACGAGCAGTACTTC. Residues: CASSQINEQYF.

The genes are TRBV5-1 and TRBJ1-1; 7 bases fit TRBD1. V lost 7 bases and J lost 7; bases outside the gene matches: 13. CDR1 SGHRS and CDR2 YFSETQ come from the germline V gene. The CDR3 contains 14 residues. CDR3 amino acids: CASGPGTAGFEAFF. DNA for the CDR3: TGCGCCAGCGGGCCCGGGACAGCTGGATTTGAAGCTTTCTTT.

This clone was seen only once. The chain carries TRBV2 and TRBJ2-7; D assignment may be TRBD1 or TRBD2 (5 bases each). Germline V gives CDR1 SNHLY, CDR2 FYNNEI. Deletions cut 6 bases from V and 2 bases from J, with 8 bases between. The CDR3 totals 12 residues. The CDR3 is CASRWGTYEQYF. CDR3 DNA sequence: TGTGCCAGCAGATGGGGGACCTACGAGCAGTACTTC.

CDR3 in amino acids: CASSRRPGVDGYTF. The CDR3 DNA is TGTGCCAGCAGTCGTAGGCCAGGGGTAGATGGCTACACCTTC. The chain has TRBV27 and TRBJ1-2, with D tentatively TRBD1 (6 bases). The germline V gene has CDR1 MNHEY and CDR2 SMNVEV (reference sequence). V was clipped by 5 bases and J by 6 bases, with 16 bases between them. The CDR3 loop spans 14 amino acids.

The genes are TRBV30 and TRBJ2-7; D possibly corresponds to TRBD2 (5 bases). The CDR3 runs 14 residues. Germline-derived CDR1 and CDR2 are GTSNPN and SVGIG (reference sequence). Trimming left V 2 bases short and J 0 bases short, with 11 bases between. Here the CDR3 reads CAWSIGSLSYEQYF. DNA for the CDR3: TGTGCCTGGAGTATTGGGAGCCTCTCCTACGAGCAGTACTTC.

A single count supports this clone. V gene TRBV6-5 combines with J gene TRBJ2-2; 7 positions agree with TRBD1. CDR3 length: 13 residues. Germline assignment: CDR1 MNHEY and CDR2 SVGAGI. Trimming took 6 bases from V and 5 from J; bases not matched to a gene: 3. The CDR3 DNA sequence: TGTGCCAGCAGAGGGGGCTTGACCGGGGAGCTGTTTTTT. As protein: CASRGGLTGELFF.

The V call is TRBV11-2, the J call TRBJ2-7; 8 bases are a match to TRBD2. In germline, CDR1 is SGHAT, CDR2 FQNNGV. The CDR3 has 14 residues. V shed 6 bases, J shed 3 bases, and the junction held 7 bases outside the gene matches. CDR3 nucleotides: TGTGCCAGCAGTCGGGGGGGCGGGAGCTACGAGCAGTACTTC. It is translated as CASSRGGGSYEQYF.

The V call is TRBV28, the J call TRBJ2-1; tentatively, D is TRBD2 (7 bases). The germline V gene has CDR1 MDHEN and CDR2 SYDVKM. V lost 8 bases to trimming and J lost 3 bases, with 20 bases between them. This CDR3 is built from 16 residues. CDR3 loop: CASANRGAHLYNEQFF. The CDR3 region has the DNA TGTGCCAGCGCCAACCGGGGGGCGCATCTCTACAATGAGCAGTTCTTC.

The chain couples TRBV13 to TRBJ2-7; TRBD1 is a possible D gene (5 bases). The CDR3 sequence is 15 residues long. Trimming took off 7 bases at V and 2 bases at J, with 18 bases between the two ends. CDR1 is PRHDT and CDR2 is FYEKMQ in the germline V gene (reference sequence). The CDR3 is CASTNLRLGAYEQYF. CDR3 DNA sequence: TGTGCCAGCACCAATCTGCGGCTAGGGGCCTACGAGCAGTACTTC.

This chain uses TRBV25-1 with TRBJ1-2; 7 bases fit TRBD1. The CDR3 spans 13 residues. Trimming removed 2 bases from V and 5 bases from J; junction bases left unmatched: 2. Germline CDR1 and CDR2: MGHDK and SYGVNS. This CDR3 is CASSEDRVYGYTF. The CDR3 DNA sequence: TGTGCCAGCAGTGAAGACAGGGTATATGGCTACACCTTC.

The J gene is TRBJ2-1, the V gene TRBV19, with TRBD2 matching 7 bases. V was clipped by 7 bases and J by 6 bases; unmatched bases: 3. Germline V gene sequence: CDR1 LNHDA, CDR2 SQIVND (reference sequence). CDR3 length: 12 residues. In DNA, the CDR3 is TGTGCCAGTAACAGCGGGATCAATGAGCAGTTCTTC. Translation: CASNSGINEQFF.

This rearrangement joins TRBV5-1 to TRBJ2-5; D unclear. CDR1 SGHRS and CDR2 YFSETQ come from the germline V gene. The CDR3 is made up of 16 amino acids. V lost 4 bases and J lost 5, with 21 bases in between. DNA of the CDR3: TGCGCCAGCAGCACGAACCGGGTCTCCTCCGGGGAGACCCAGTACTTC. This gives the protein CASSTNRVSSGETQYF.

About this clone: One base away lies a much larger clone, so this may be a sequencing read error. The chain couples TRBV11-3 to TRBJ2-7; 8 nucleotides align to TRBD2. Germline CDR1 and CDR2: SGHNT and YENEEA. This CDR3 contains 15 residues. Trimming removed 5 bases from V and 2 bases from J; junction bases left unmatched: 8. The CDR3 protein is CASSPTGGRPYEQYF. The CDR3 DNA is TGTGCCAGCAGCCCCACGGGAGGGAGGCCCTACGAGCAGTACTTC.

The gene calls are TRBV4-3 and TRBJ1-2, with D possibly being TRBD1 (5 bases). Trimming removed 8 bases at V and 3 bases at J, with 16 bases between. Germline CDR1 is LGHNA and CDR2 is YSLEER. CDR3 size: 14 residues. CDR3 amino acids: CASLKRGRHYGYTF. The CDR3 DNA is TGCGCCAGCCTGAAGCGGGGACGGCACTATGGCTACACCTTC.

This chain uses TRBV7-8 with TRBJ2-3; 9 bases are shared with TRBD2. Trimming at V came to 3 bases and at J to 2 bases, leaving 6 bases not matched to a gene. The CDR3 is made up of 16 amino acids. CDR1 SGHVS and CDR2 FQNEAQ come from the germline V gene. CDR3 in amino acids: CASSLSGGRATDTQYF. CDR3 coding DNA: TGTGCCAGCAGCTTGTCGGGCGGGAGGGCCACAGATACGCAGTATTTT. The whole variable domain, remainder taken from reference TRBV7-8 and TRBJ2-3, is GAGVSQSPRYKVAKRGQDVALRCDPISGHVSLFWYQQALGQGPEFLTYFQNEAQLDKSGLPSDRFFAERPEGSVSTLKIQRTQQEDSAVYLCASSLSGGRATDTQYFGPGTRLTVL.

The chain employs TRBV5-5 and TRBJ1-5; 7 bases match TRBD1. CDR1 and CDR2 from the germline V gene are SGHKS and YYEKEE (reference sequence). Trimming cost V 4 bases and J 3 bases; bases outside gene matches: 10. This CDR3 is 16 amino acids long. The CDR3 nucleotides are TGTGCCAGCAGCCCCCGGGGACAGAGGACCAATCAGCCCCAGCATTTT. Translation: CASSPRGQRTNQPQHF.